This T cell receptor beta chain was found in a study of T cell changes during pregnancy in multiple sclerosis. Sequencing was performed with immunoSEQ multiplex PCR; in TCRdb, only in-frame clones are kept and a portion is missing. The sample carries about 89,000 clones, roughly 93% recorded once. The CDR3 has 13 amino acids. This sequence joins TRBV12-1 and TRBJ2-7; the D segment call TRBD2 is taken from the table without a DNA check. TRBV12-1 is recorded as a pseudogene. The clonotype originates from a female donor with multiple sclerosis, enrolled in a pregnancy study. The sample in question was peripheral blood, obtained in the third trimester of pregnancy. Here the CDR3 reads CASSPRGGVKQYF. CDR3 nucleotide sequence: TGTGCCAGCAGCCCTCGAGGGGGGGTCAAGCAGTACTTC.